The rows below give T cell receptor beta chains drawn from one sample of a study of T-cell memory formation after mild COVID-19. Each CDR3 protein is one row after TCRdb ran MiXCR on the 5' RACE reads. The table has approximately 350,000 distinct CDR3 sequences, 13% to 15% seen once. The specimen was PBMCs or a T cell subset sorted from them (not recorded which). These receptors originate from a man between 18 and 35 years old who had mild COVID-19 (a few samples of this study predate the infection). Cell type and time point are not known. The CDR3 runs from the conserved cysteine through the conserved F or W. A D gene is named only where the DNA matches it firmly. Rows give clone size only sometimes, using once, few, many, or a class for an expanded clone.

J gene	CDR3 length	V gene	D gene	clone size	CDR3 DNA	CDR3 protein
TRBJ2-3	14	TRBV5-4	TRBD1	many	TGTGCCAGCAGCTTGGGGACAGGGGAGGATACGCAGTATTTT	CASSLGTGEDTQYF
TRBJ2-7	16	TRBV9	-	few	TGTGCCAGCAGCGTAGGAGGAGGGACCCCCGCCTACGAGCAGTACTTC	CASSVGGGTPAYEQYF
TRBJ2-5	16	TRBV12-3/TRBV12-4	TRBD2	many	TGTGCCAGCAGCCCGGTTAGCGGGGGGCCGGGAGAGACCCAGTACTTC	CASSPVSGGPGETQYF
TRBJ2-3	11	TRBV18	-	few	TGTGCCAGCTTACGCGCAGATACGCAGTATTTT	CASLRADTQYF
TRBJ1-2	14	TRBV6-2/TRBV6-3	-	-	TGTGCCAGCAGTTTCCGGGGGATGTGGAGTGGCTACACCTTC	CASSFRGMWSGYTF
TRBJ1-1	13	TRBV7-9	TRBD1	-	TGTGCCTATTTTAGGACAGGGTACGGTGAAGCTTTCTTT	CAYFRTGYGEAFF
TRBJ2-2	15	TRBV19	-	-	TGTGCCAGTAGTATATCCCAGTTGAACACCGGGGAGCTGTTTTTT	CASSISQLNTGELFF
TRBJ2-1	14	TRBV27	-	few	TGTGCCAGCAAAGGGGCAGGGGCTATCAATGAGCAGTTCTTC	CASKGAGAINEQFF
TRBJ2-3	16	TRBV20-1	-	few	TGCAGTGCTAGCCCATTAAGGGGTTTACCCACAGATACGCAGTATTTT	CSASPLRGLPTDTQYF
TRBJ2-1	16	TRBV4-3	TRBD1	-	TGCGCCAGCAGCCCAGAATTAAACAGGGGTCGTGATGAGCAGTTCTTC	CASSPELNRGRDEQFF
TRBJ1-2	15	TRBV6-2/TRBV6-3	-	-	TGTGCCAGCAGTTACCCCCGTGTGGCCGGTTTTGGCTACACCTTC	CASSYPRVAGFGYTF
TRBJ1-2	16	TRBV4-3	-	few	TGCGCCAGCAGCCAAGACCCCGGGCGGGGCGACTATGGCTACACCTTC	CASSQDPGRGDYGYTF
TRBJ1-1	11	TRBV6-5	-	many	TGTGCCAGCAGTTACGGCAGCGAAGCTTTCTTT	CASSYGSEAFF
TRBJ1-5	14	TRBV7-2	-	few	TGTGCCAGCAGCTCCCCCGGGGCTAGCCAGCCCCAGCATTTT	CASSSPGASQPQHF
TRBJ2-7	12	TRBV9	TRBD1	-	TGTGCCAGCAGTAGTCAGGGGGCCGAGCAGTACTTC	CASSSQGAEQYF
TRBJ2-5	15	TRBV12-3/TRBV12-4	TRBD2	many	TGTGCCAGCAGTGTAGCGGGGGCCGGTGGAGAGACCCAGTACTTC	CASSVAGAGGETQYF
TRBJ2-3	14	TRBV5-1	-	-	TGCGCCAGCAGTCTGACGGGGGTTGCGGATACGCAGTATTTT	CASSLTGVADTQYF
TRBJ2-7	13	TRBV20-1	-	-	TGCAGTGCTAGAGACAGCGGGTCCTACGAGCAGTACTTC	CSARDSGSYEQYF
TRBJ1-4	14	TRBV11-2	TRBD1	few	TGTGCCAGCAGCCTCAGGGGGCGCGATGAAAAACTGTTTTTT	CASSLRGRDEKLFF
TRBJ2-5	13	TRBV5-1	-	many	TGCGCCAGCAGCCGGGCCCTCGGGGAGACCCAGTACTTC	CASSRALGETQYF
TRBJ1-2	13	TRBV2	TRBD1	-	TGTGCCAGCCGGGACAGGGAAAAAGGTGGCTACACCTTC	CASRDREKGGYTF
TRBJ2-2	14	TRBV19	-	many	TGTGCCAGTAGTATTTCCGACAGGACCGGGGAGCTGTTTTTT	CASSISDRTGELFF
TRBJ2-5	16	TRBV4-3	TRBD2	many	TGCGCCAGCAGCCAAGATCCTAGCGGGGGGGCAGAGACCCAGTACTTC	CASSQDPSGGAETQYF
TRBJ2-2	15	TRBV7-2	-	-	TGTGCCAGCAGCCCGGGACCCCTGAACACCGGGGAGCTGTTTTTT	CASSPGPLNTGELFF
TRBJ2-3	17	TRBV5-4	TRBD2	few	TGTGCCAGCAGCTTAAGCGGGGGGCCCTTGCAGGCAGATACGCAGTATTTT	CASSLSGGPLQADTQYF
TRBJ2-4	15	TRBV19	-	-	TGTGCCAGTAGCCTCCCAGGAGAAGCCAAAAACATTCAGTACTTC	CASSLPGEAKNIQYF
TRBJ2-2	15	TRBV4-1	TRBD2	few	TGCGCCAGCAGGAGTAGCGGGGGGGCCCCCGGGGAGCTGTTTTTT	CASRSSGGAPGELFF
TRBJ2-1	15	TRBV5-1	-	many	TGCGCCAGCAGTCAGACCGCGAGCTCCTACAATGAGCAGTTCTTC	CASSQTASSYNEQFF
TRBJ2-5	14	TRBV12-3/TRBV12-4	-	few	TGTGCCAGCAGTTTGAGGGCTAACCAAGAGACCCAGTACTTC	CASSLRANQETQYF
TRBJ1-2	13	TRBV29-1	-	-	TGCAGCGTTGCTCGGGGTGCGGACTATGGCTACACCTTC	CSVARGADYGYTF
TRBJ2-2	14	TRBV4-3	-	-	TGCGCCAGCAGCCGACGGGCCCCGCCCGGGGAGCTGTTTTTT	CASSRRAPPGELFF
TRBJ1-4	14	TRBV4-2	-	-	TGTGCCAGCAGCCAAGATAGTCAACAGCAAAAACTGTTTTTT	CASSQDSQQQKLFF
TRBJ2-3	14	TRBV7-9	TRBD1	-	TGTGCCAGCAGCTCAGGACAGGGAAGAGATACGCAGTATTTT	CASSSGQGRDTQYF
TRBJ1-2	16	TRBV7-2	-	-	TGTGCCAGCAGCTTAGCCTCTACACAGGGTGTCTATGGCTACACCTTC	CASSLASTQGVYGYTF
TRBJ2-1	16	TRBV5-1	-	-	TGCGCCAGCAGCTTGGTGCCACAACAGAGGGGCAATGAGCAGTTCTTC	CASSLVPQQRGNEQFF
TRBJ2-3	18	TRBV6-6	TRBD2	many	TGTGCCAGCAGAACGACTGAAGCGGGGTCCTTCGGCACAGATACGCAGTATTTT	CASRTTEAGSFGTDTQYF
TRBJ2-1	14	TRBV19	-	few	TGTGCCAGTAGTAAGTGGACAGCTGACAATGAGCAGTTCTTC	CASSKWTADNEQFF
TRBJ2-3	14	TRBV19	-	-	TGTGCCAGTAGTCCCCTGGACAGTCGGGATACGCAGTATTTT	CASSPLDSRDTQYF
TRBJ1-2	14	TRBV3-1	-	-	TGTGCCAGCAGCCAAGACGGCAGGGTGGGTGGCTACACCTTC	CASSQDGRVGGYTF
TRBJ2-2	14	TRBV2	-	few	TGTGCCAGCAGTAGGGACTCCAACACCGGGGAGCTGTTTTTT	CASSRDSNTGELFF
TRBJ2-5	13	TRBV4-3	-	-	TGCGCCAGCAGCCAGGACGGGGTTGGGACCCAGTACTTC	CASSQDGVGTQYF
TRBJ2-2	15	TRBV24-1	-	many	TGTGCCACCAGTGATTCCGGACATTGGGACGGGGAGCTGTTTTTT	CATSDSGHWDGELFF
TRBJ1-6	15	TRBV5-6	-	-	TGTGCCAGCAGCTTAAGGGGACACCTGGGATCACCCCTCCACTTT	CASSLRGHLGSPLHF
TRBJ2-1	17	TRBV7-6	TRBD2	few	TGTGCCAGCAGCTTAGCGAGCGGGGGAAGCTCCTACAATGAGCAGTTCTTC	CASSLASGGSSYNEQFF
TRBJ2-1	15	TRBV6-2/TRBV6-3	-	few	TGTGCCAGCAGTTACGCTGGGGCAGGCTACAATGAGCAGTTCTTC	CASSYAGAGYNEQFF
TRBJ2-5	15	TRBV28	TRBD1	-	TGTGCCAGCAGCCCCGGGGACAGGGGAACAGAGACCCAGTACTTC	CASSPGDRGTETQYF
TRBJ2-7	13	TRBV7-2	TRBD2	-	TGTGCCAGCAGCATAGCGGGGGGGTACGAGCAGTACTTC	CASSIAGGYEQYF
TRBJ2-3	14	TRBV12-3/TRBV12-4	-	many	TGTGCCAGCAGTTTACGGGCAGGCACAGATACGCAGTATTTT	CASSLRAGTDTQYF
TRBJ2-1	13	TRBV7-9	TRBD2	many	TGTGCCAGCAAACTAGCGGGGGCCGGGGAGCAGTTCTTC	CASKLAGAGEQFF
TRBJ2-1	17	TRBV7-9	TRBD2	few	TGTGCCAGCAGCTCAGAGGGGCGGGGGGGCCTCTACAATGAGCAGTTCTTC	CASSSEGRGGLYNEQFF
TRBJ1-2	16	TRBV30	TRBD1	-	TGTGCCTGGAAATTCGGGGGTGCGTTCGGGACAGAGGGCCTCACCTTC	CAWKFGGAFGTEGLTF
TRBJ1-1	15	TRBV12-3/TRBV12-4	-	few	TGTGCCAGCATCAACGCTCTGGGGGGGGACACTGAAGCTTTCTTT	CASINALGGDTEAFF
TRBJ1-6	13	TRBV6-5	-	-	TGTGCCAGCAGCTACAGGGCTAATTCACCCCTCCACTTT	CASSYRANSPLHF
TRBJ2-3	19	TRBV4-1	-	few	TGCGCCAGCAGCCAATCTCCGGTGACCCGGGACCGACTCACAGATACGCAGTATTTT	CASSQSPVTRDRLTDTQYF
TRBJ1-6	16	TRBV9	-	-	TGTGCCAGCAGCGGGGGGGAGACAGTCGCCCCCTCACCCCTCCACTTT	CASSGGETVAPSPLHF
TRBJ2-5	14	TRBV6-5	-	-	TGTGCCAGCAGTTACTCGATCGGGGGTGAGACCCAGTACTTC	CASSYSIGGETQYF
TRBJ2-1	13	TRBV29-1	-	-	TGCAGCGTTATAGGGGCTAACCTAGGGGAGCAGTTCTTC	CSVIGANLGEQFF
TRBJ2-3	14	TRBV27	TRBD2	-	TGTGCCAGCGGACTAGCGCATAGCACAGATACGCAGTATTTT	CASGLAHSTDTQYF